Listed below are T cell receptor beta chains from one sample, sequenced in a study of blood T cell repertoires in COVID-19. Here immunoSEQ multiplex PCR was the method, and the copy in TCRdb shows in-frame clones only, minus some. The sample includes 47,000 or so clones, about 86% of them seen just once. The source material was peripheral blood. The receptors derive from a woman of 80 years or more with COVID-19, enrolled during active disease. The CDR3 runs from the conserved cysteine through the conserved F or W. D genes are given only for firm matches. Where a row states a size, it is once, few, many or the class of an expanded clone; other rows omit it.

clone_size	d_call	v_call	cdr3_length	j_call	cdr3_aa	cdr3_nt
NA	TRBD2	TRBV15	17	TRBJ2-7	CATSRVRGLAASAGQYF	TGTGCCACCAGCAGAGTGAGAGGACTAGCGGCTTCGGCGGGCCAGTACTTC
NA	TRBD2	TRBV5-1	15	TRBJ2-1	CASSSGTSPIDEQFF	TGCGCCAGCAGCTCCGGGACTAGTCCTATTGATGAGCAGTTCTTC
few	TRBD1	TRBV12-5	15	TRBJ1-2	CASGLGDRGNYGYTF	TGTGCTAGTGGTCTGGGGGACAGGGGAAACTATGGCTACACCTTC
few	TRBD2	TRBV29-1	12	TRBJ2-5	CSAGRAGETQYF	TGCAGCGCAGGGAGGGCCGGAGAGACCCAGTACTTC
NA	NA	TRBV2	15	TRBJ1-4	CASRSGFATNEKLFF	TGTGCCAGCAGGTCTGGCTTTGCAACTAATGAAAAACTGTTTTTT
NA	TRBD2	TRBV29-1	16	TRBJ2-7	CSVVGLAGSVSYEQYF	TGCAGCGTTGTCGGACTAGCGGGGAGTGTTTCCTACGAGCAGTACTTC
NA	TRBD2	TRBV24-1	16	TRBJ2-1	CATNSGTSGTSNEQFF	TGTGCCACCAACTCCGGGACTAGCGGGACTAGCAATGAGCAGTTCTTC
NA	NA	TRBV7-5	14	TRBJ2-7	CARSPDRSRYEQYF	TGTGCCAGAAGCCCGGACAGGTCTCGATACGAGCAGTACTTC
NA	TRBD1	TRBV7-2	15	TRBJ2-7	CASSLATGGFYEQYF	TGTGCCAGCAGCTTAGCCACAGGGGGTTTCTACGAGCAGTACTTC
NA	NA	TRBV14	13	TRBJ1-2	CASSHRGRYGYTF	TGTGCCAGCAGCCACAGGGGTAGGTATGGCTACACCTTC
NA	TRBD2	TRBV2	15	TRBJ2-2	CASSSASGRAGELFF	TGTGCCAGCAGTAGTGCTAGCGGGAGGGCAGGGGAGCTGTTTTTT
few	TRBD2	TRBV29-1	14	TRBJ2-2	CSVAGLASTGELFF	TGCAGCGTTGCGGGACTAGCAAGCACCGGGGAGCTGTTTTTT
NA	NA	TRBV2	15	TRBJ1-2	CARGSEIGGKSGYTF	TGTGCCAGGGGCAGTGAAATTGGGGGGAAATCTGGCTACACCTTC
once	NA	TRBV19	15	TRBJ1-2	CASSSFIGGVGGYTF	TGTGCCAGTAGTTCCTTCATCGGAGGGGTGGGAGGCTACACCTTC
NA	NA	TRBV30	15	TRBJ1-2	CAWRVRQASNYGYTF	TGTGCCTGGAGGGTTCGGCAGGCGTCTAACTATGGCTACACCTTC
NA	NA	TRBV30	14	TRBJ1-4	CAWSIKQLNEKLFF	TGTGCCTGGAGTATTAAACAGCTCAATGAAAAACTGTTTTTT
NA	TRBD2	TRBV12-3/TRBV12-4	12	TRBJ2-3	CASSPGGSTQYF	TGTGCCAGCAGTCCCGGCGGGAGTACGCAGTATTTT
NA	TRBD2	TRBV7-3	16	TRBJ2-1	CASSSRTSGRVDEQFF	TGTGCCAGCAGCTCCCGGACTAGCGGGAGGGTTGATGAGCAGTTCTTC
few	TRBD2	TRBV27	15	TRBJ2-7	CASSSYSGRAYEQYF	TGTGCCAGCAGTTCCTATAGCGGGAGGGCCTACGAGCAGTACTTC
NA	TRBD1	TRBV4-1	15	TRBJ2-7	CASSQVGTGGREQYF	TGCGCCAGCAGCCAAGTGGGGACAGGGGGACGCGAGCAGTACTTC
few	TRBD1	TRBV7-8	14	TRBJ1-1	CASSKDRENTEAFF	TGTGCCAGCAGCAAGGACAGGGAGAACACTGAAGCTTTCTTT
NA	NA	TRBV19	12	TRBJ1-1	CASSTAVTLAFF	TGTGCCAGTAGTACCGCAGTGACTCTAGCTTTCTTT
NA	NA	TRBV19	14	TRBJ2-4	CASSRSQAKNIQYF	TGTGCCAGTAGCCGTAGTCAAGCCAAAAACATTCAGTACTTC
NA	TRBD2	TRBV28	15	TRBJ2-7	CASSPRTSGSYEQYF	TGTGCCAGCAGTCCCCGAACTAGCGGCTCCTACGAGCAGTACTTC
NA	TRBD1	TRBV10-3	16	TRBJ1-5	CATQSGTGGYNQPQHF	TGTGCCACCCAATCCGGGACAGGGGGCTACAATCAGCCCCAGCATTTT
NA	NA	TRBV5-1	20	TRBJ2-1	CASSMTGSNTGAGGRNEQFF	TGCGCCAGCAGCATGACAGGGTCTAATACCGGTGCGGGAGGACGAAATGAGCAGTTCTTC
NA	TRBD1	TRBV5-6	15	TRBJ2-7	CASSRDRYFSYEQYF	TGTGCCAGCAGCCGGGACAGGTATTTCTCCTACGAGCAGTACTTC